This TCR beta chain was found in a study of cytomegalovirus exposure and HLA in healthy donors. The primer mix had 60 Vbeta and 13 Jbeta primers. Assay used: immunoSEQ multiplex PCR; TCRdb lists only in-frame clones, some missing. The data hold about 170,000 clones, with roughly 78% observed a single time. Trimming took 5 bases from V and 2 from J; bases not matched to a gene: 10. CDR1 is SNHLY, CDR2 FYNNEI, per germline. The CDR3 loop spans 16 amino acids. This clonotype was sampled from a man aged 40-50 years in good health and CMV-seropositive. Sequenced material: PBMCs. This rearrangement joins TRBV2 to TRBJ1-1, with 8 bases matching TRBD1. The CDR3 coding sequence is TGTGCCAGCAGTCTGGGGACAGGTCCGACAAACACTGAAGCTTTCTTT. It yields the protein CASSLGTGPTNTEAFF.